The 27 T cell receptor beta chains below all came from one sample that was sequenced in a study of cytomegalovirus exposure and HLA in healthy donors. PCR amplification relied on 60 Vbeta primers (plus 13 Jbeta primers). The data were produced by immunoSEQ multiplex PCR, yet TCRdb's version contains in-frame clones alone and is incomplete. This sample has approximately 50,000 clones, with around 80% found just once. Sequenced: PBMCs. The receptors derive from a boy between 10 and 17 years old in good health and CMV-seropositive.

This chain uses TRBV2 with TRBJ1-2; 11 positions agree with TRBD1. The CDR3 runs 15 residues. The germline gives CDR1 SNHLY, CDR2 FYNNEI. V dropped 6 bases and J dropped 6; count of bases not matched to a gene: 9. The CDR3 is CASSGTGGGVDGYTF. The CDR3 bases are TGTGCCAGCAGCGGGACAGGGGGGGGAGTAGATGGCTACACCTTC.

The V gene is TRBV27, the J gene TRBJ1-4; a weak D match, TRBD1 (6 bases). The germline CDR1 and CDR2 sequences are MNHEY and SMNVEV (reference sequence). The germline V and J ends were trimmed by 5 bases and 15 bases, with 25 bases remaining between them. The length of the CDR3 is 15 residues. The DNA of the CDR3 is TGTGCCAGCAGTCCCCGGGACAATCCCAACTCCAAAGTGTTTTTT. Residues: CASSPRDNPNSKVFF.

The V gene is TRBV12-5, the J gene TRBJ2-5; a weak D match, TRBD2 (5 bases). Germline-derived CDR1 and CDR2 are LGHNT and FRNRAP. Trimming stripped 5 bases from V and 3 bases from J, with 10 bases between. The CDR3 consists of 13 residues. CDR3 protein: CASGPGLEETQYF. DNA of the CDR3: TGTGCTAGTGGTCCCGGACTGGAAGAGACCCAGTACTTC.

The chain carries TRBV7-9 and TRBJ1-1, with a possible D match to TRBD1 (5 bases). V lost 3 bases, J lost 11 bases, and 10 bases lay in between. Germline CDR1 is SEHNR and CDR2 is FQNEAQ (reference sequence). CDR3 length equals 11 residues. The CDR3 sequence is CASSFVGDAFF. For the CDR3, the DNA is TGTGCCAGCAGCTTTGTAGGGGATGCTTTCTTT.

As for this clone: At one end, the junction sequence differs from germline, possibly due to a read error. This chain uses TRBV4-1 with TRBJ2-7, with D perhaps TRBD1 (5 bases). Germline V gene data show CDR1 as MGHRA and CDR2 as YSYEKL. This CDR3 is built from 11 residues. CDR3 DNA sequence: TGCGCCAGCAGTCAAGGGGCCGAGCAGTACTTC. It yields the protein CASSQGAEQYF.

In this sample, this clone turned up a few times. This chain joins TRBV7-9 and TRBJ1-4; tentative D call: TRBD1 (5 bases). The germline gives CDR1 SEHNR, CDR2 FQNEAQ (reference sequence). The CDR3 runs 14 residues. V was pared by 1 base and J by 6 bases, with 9 bases between. DNA of the CDR3: TGTGCCAGCAGCTTAGGACAGATTGATGAAAAACTGTTTTTT. Protein: CASSLGQIDEKLFF.

This chain joins TRBV2 and TRBJ2-2, with D tentatively TRBD2 (6 bases). This CDR3 region has 15 residues. Germline V gene data show CDR1 as SNHLY and CDR2 as FYNNEI. With 6 bases removed from V and 5 bases from J, the gap between germline ends came to 16 bases. CDR3 sequence: CASRASVLATGELFF. CDR3 bases: TGTGCCAGCAGAGCTTCTGTCCTAGCGACCGGGGAGCTGTTTTTT.

The genes are TRBV6-1 and TRBJ1-3; no clear D. Germline assignment: CDR1 MNHNS and CDR2 SASEGT. Deletions cut 7 bases from V and 0 bases from J, with 7 bases between. The length of the CDR3 is 13 residues. The CDR3 protein is CASTGYSGNTIYF. CDR3 in DNA: TGTGCCAGCACGGGGTACTCTGGAAACACCATATATTTT.

V is TRBV27 and J is TRBJ2-3; 9 bases line up with TRBD2. V shed 6 bases and J 4 bases; nucleotides not matched to a gene: 8. The CDR3 length is 15 residues. CDR1 and CDR2 from the germline V gene are MNHEY and SMNVEV (reference sequence). CDR3 nucleotides: TGTGCCAGCAGCCCCTTAGCGGGGGCGGCAGATACGCAGTATTTT. Translation: CASSPLAGAADTQYF.

The chain combines TRBV5-1 with TRBJ2-2; 7 positions agree with TRBD1. CDR3 size: 17 residues. Germline lookup yields CDR1 SGHRS and CDR2 YFSETQ. The junction had 11 bases not matched to a gene; V was cut back by 0 bases and J by 6 bases. CDR3 sequence: CASSLARGQVASGELFF. CDR3 sequence (DNA): TGCGCCAGCAGCTTGGCCCGAGGACAGGTTGCATCCGGGGAGCTGTTTTTT.

This sequence joins TRBV5-4 and TRBJ1-1; 9 bases map to TRBD1. The CDR3 loop spans 13 amino acids. Germline CDR1 is SGHNT and CDR2 is YYREEE (reference sequence). After removal of 1 base from V and 8 bases from J, the junction contained 3 bases not matched to a gene. Here the CDR3 DNA reads TGTGCCAGCAGCTTGACCGGACAGGGGGAAGCTTTCTTT. Translated, it gives CASSLTGQGEAFF.

This sequence joins TRBV27 and TRBJ1-5; unclear D gene. The CDR3 is 15 residues long. The V gene lost 7 bases and the J gene lost 0 bases, with 13 bases spanning the gap. CDR1 MNHEY and CDR2 SMNVEV come from the germline V gene (reference sequence). The DNA of the CDR3 is TGTGCCAGCACCTTCAGTAAAGATAGCAATCAGCCCCAGCATTTT. Translating gives CASTFSKDSNQPQHF.

V and J are TRBV7-2 and TRBJ2-1, with D possibly matching TRBD2 (6 bases). V lost 2 bases to trimming and J lost 8 bases, with 16 bases between them. CDR1 SGHTA and CDR2 FQGNSA come from the germline V gene. CDR3 size: 15 residues. CDR3 sequence (DNA): TGTGCCAGCAGCTTATATAGCGGAAACTGGTATGAGCAGTTCTTC. Translation: CASSLYSGNWYEQFF.

This chain uses TRBV25-1 with TRBJ2-7; unclear D gene. This CDR3 is 13 amino acids long. Deletions cut 4 bases from V and 0 bases from J, with 7 bases between. CDR1 and CDR2 from the germline V gene are MGHDK and SYGVNS. Here the CDR3 DNA reads TGTGCCAGCAGTGCCCCGGGCTCCTACGAGCAGTACTTC. The encoded protein is CASSAPGSYEQYF.

The J gene is TRBJ2-4, the V gene TRBV5-6; the match to TRBD2 covers 7 bases. CDR1 SGHDT and CDR2 YYEEEE come from the germline V gene. There are 13 residues in the CDR3. Unmatched junction bases numbered 7, after V lost 4 bases and J lost 9 bases. In nucleotides, the CDR3 is TGTGCCAGCAGCACCGACTGGGGGGGCATTCAGTACTTC. Protein: CASSTDWGGIQYF.

The chain has TRBV5-6 and TRBJ2-7; D is perhaps TRBD2 (5 bases). This CDR3 spans 15 amino acids. The ends were cut back, 1 base at V and 2 bases at J, with 13 bases in the middle. CDR1 and CDR2 (germline): SGHDT, YYEEEE. Here the CDR3 reads CASSLLHLATYEQYF. CDR3 sequence (DNA): TGTGCCAGCAGCTTGCTACACCTAGCAACCTACGAGCAGTACTTC.

Turning to this clone: At one of its ends the junction is not consistent with the germline gene, which may arise from a read error. The V gene is TRBV13, the J gene TRBJ2-1; tentative D call: TRBD1 (6 bases). Per the germline V gene, CDR1 is PRHDT and CDR2 is FYEKMQ (reference sequence). The CDR3 runs 14 residues. The chain's CDR3 is CAGSFQQGYNEQFF. The CDR3 coding sequence is TGTGCCGGCAGCTTCCAACAGGGATACAATGAGCAGTTCTTC.

This clone occurred once. This same CDR3 is encoded by further DNA sequences in the sample. The genes are TRBV7-6 and TRBJ2-3; D remains unclear. Germline V gene lookup returns CDR1 SGHVS and CDR2 FNYEAQ. The CDR3 loop spans 15 amino acids. V was shortened by 2 bases and J by 2 bases, with 11 bases between the two germline ends. CDR3 DNA: TGTGCCAGCAGCTTATCTAACTCGTACACAGATACGCAGTATTTT. This codes for CASSLSNSYTDTQYF.

The V call is TRBV9, the J call TRBJ2-3; TRBD2 matches 8 bases. V lost 0 bases to trimming and J lost 0 bases; unmatched junction nucleotides: 3. Germline CDR1 reads SGDLS; CDR2 reads YYNGEE. The CDR3 extends over 16 amino acids. The CDR3 DNA reads TGTGCCAGCAGCGTAGCCGGCGGGGGGAGCACAGATACGCAGTATTTT. Translating gives CASSVAGGGSTDTQYF.

This rearrangement joins TRBV4-1 to TRBJ1-1, with a tentative D call TRBD1 (5 bases). The germline gives CDR1 MGHRA, CDR2 YSYEKL. V gave up 4 bases and J gave up 1 base, with 16 bases separating them. The CDR3 sequence is 16 residues long. DNA of the CDR3: TGCGCCAGCAGCCGGTTCGCGGGGCTTCGGAACACTGAAGCTTTCTTT. Translated: CASSRFAGLRNTEAFF.

The chain is built from TRBV29-1 and TRBJ1-1; 11 bases align to TRBD1. Germline V gene data show CDR1 as SQVTM and CDR2 as ANQGSEA. Trimming cost V 6 bases and J 5 bases; bases outside gene matches: 8. The CDR3 has 14 residues. This chain's CDR3 is CSVDLGTGGTEAFF. DNA of the CDR3: TGCAGCGTAGATCTCGGGACAGGGGGAACTGAAGCTTTCTTT.

The chain has TRBV19 and TRBJ2-1; D gene unclear. Trimming left V 8 bases short and J 6 bases short, with 11 bases between. Germline V gives CDR1 LNHDA, CDR2 SQIVND (reference sequence). The CDR3 loop spans 12 amino acids. The DNA for the CDR3 is TGTGCCAGTTCCCATCAGGTCAATGAGCAGTTCTTC. Its translation is CASSHQVNEQFF.

The chain links TRBV12-5 to TRBJ2-7; tentatively, D is TRBD2 (5 bases). The CDR3 is made up of 14 amino acids. V lost 9 bases and J 2 bases, leaving 17 bases between the germline ends. Per the germline V gene, CDR1 is LGHNT and CDR2 is FRNRAP. As DNA, the CDR3 is TGTGCTAGCCTGGGGTGGAGGAGAACCTACGAGCAGTACTTC. It is translated as CASLGWRRTYEQYF. Based on the CDR3 plus reference TRBV12-5 and TRBJ2-7, the full variable domain is DARVTQTPRHKVTEMGQEVTMRCQPILGHNTVFWYRQTMMQGLELLAYFRNRAPLDDSGMPKDRFSAEMPDATLATLKIQPSEPRDSAVYFCASLGWRRTYEQYFGPGTRLTVT.

This clone was detected only once. This sequence joins TRBV29-1 and TRBJ2-1, with a weak D call TRBD1 (5 bases). Germline CDR1 and CDR2: SQVTM and ANQGSEA. V was pared by 4 bases and J by 2 bases, with 9 bases between. The CDR3 spans 13 residues. The CDR3 DNA is TGCAGCGTTGCGGGCAGGGCCTACAATGAGCAGTTCTTC. As protein: CSVAGRAYNEQFF.

The V gene is TRBV5-1, the J gene TRBJ1-1, with D tentatively TRBD1 (5 bases). CDR3 length: 14 amino acids. V lost 4 bases, J lost 0 bases, and 10 bases lay in between. Germline-derived CDR1 and CDR2 are SGHRS and YFSETQ. The CDR3 is CASSTRGVNTEAFF. CDR3 coding DNA: TGCGCCAGCAGCACCCGGGGGGTGAACACTGAAGCTTTCTTT. The entire variable domain, with the rest obtained from reference TRBV5-1 and TRBJ1-1, is as follows: KAGVTQTPRYLIKTRGQQVTLSCSPISGHRSVSWYQQTPGQGLQFLFEYFSETQRNKGNFPGRFSGRQFSNSRSEMNVSTLELGDSALYLCASSTRGVNTEAFFGQGTRLTVV.

This chain joins TRBV11-2 and TRBJ2-7; tentatively, D is TRBD1 (5 bases). V was trimmed by 3 bases and J by 3 bases, leaving 12 bases between them. The CDR3 has 14 residues. Germline V lookup: CDR1 SGHAT, CDR2 FQNNGV. The CDR3 DNA follows: TGTGCCAGCAGCTTCCAGGGAACCCTCTACGAGCAGTACTTC. Its protein is CASSFQGTLYEQYF.

In regard to this clone: The germline gene is not matched at one end of the junction; a read error may be the cause. The V call is TRBV7-9, the J call TRBJ1-2; D is perhaps TRBD1 (5 bases). This CDR3 region has 14 residues. From germline, CDR1 is SEHNR and CDR2 FQNEAQ (reference sequence). The CDR3 bases are TGTGCCGGCAGCTTCGGGGGGAGAGGCGGTAGCTACACCTTC. This translates into CAGSFGGRGGSYTF.